This is a list of T cell receptor beta chains from one sample in a study of monozygotic twins with inflammatory bowel disease. TCRdb reprocessed the 5' RACE reads and reports one entry per CDR3 protein, with no DNA. This sample's table reports 420,000 or so distinct CDR3 sequences. The sample comprised blood. These receptor sequences come from a human donor with ulcerative colitis or Crohn's disease, or a healthy co-twin of an affected twin (not recorded which). Both conserved end residues are part of each CDR3.

TRBV27	TRBJ2-3	CASSPGTGGPSTDTQYF
TRBV20-1	TRBJ2-2	CSARLGLIGELFF
TRBV20-1	TRBJ2-3	CSAQLGASPDTQYF
TRBV29-1	TRBJ2-3	CSVDSPADTQYF
TRBV5-4	TRBJ2-5	CASSLYLAGPGRETQYF
TRBV10-3	TRBJ2-7	CAISEGSSGSSWEQYF
TRBV12-3/TRBV12-4	TRBJ2-7	CASSPIQSYEQYF
TRBV7-2	TRBJ2-3	CASSFYPADTQYF
TRBV5-5	TRBJ2-5	CASSGTLYGETQYF
TRBV12-3/TRBV12-4	TRBJ2-7	CASTPLGLAVPGDEQYF
TRBV7-6	TRBJ1-6	CASSLGEINSPLHF
TRBV10-3	TRBJ2-7	CAIRGPGTPPYEQYF
TRBV4-2	TRBJ1-4	CASSQVDGNEKLFF
TRBV20-1	TRBJ2-1	CSATSSGGAYNEQFF
TRBV20-1	TRBJ2-5	CSARDVTDSRETQYF
TRBV27	TRBJ2-1	CASSLGRGTGTNEQFF
TRBV20-1	TRBJ2-7	CSASAGVLSEQYF
TRBV4-3	TRBJ1-1	CASSHQSNTEAFF
TRBV5-1	TRBJ2-7	CASSKGLAAEQYF
TRBV10-3	TRBJ1-5	CAISVQNSNQPQHF
TRBV5-1	TRBJ2-3	CASSFYGAKDTQYF
TRBV27	TRBJ2-5	CASMLWGRLETQYF
TRBV4-2	TRBJ1-2	CASSQGQGGGYTF
TRBV20-1	TRBJ1-1	CSALSGGLNTEAFF
TRBV15	TRBJ2-1	CATSIAFPGPYNEQFF
TRBV9	TRBJ1-4	CASSGPGLQKLFF
TRBV7-9	TRBJ2-7	CASSFSRRNSYEQYF
TRBV7-3	TRBJ2-2	CASSSRPHPGELFF
TRBV5-1	TRBJ1-5	CASSLGVGGINQPQHF
TRBV7-9	TRBJ1-2	CASSFTPGMDGYTF
TRBV5-1	TRBJ1-2	CASRSPGVDGYTF
TRBV5-6	TRBJ2-1	CASSASTGTKQFF
TRBV4-3	TRBJ2-1	CASSQTIMGYNEQFF
TRBV21-1	TRBJ1-6	CASSKEAGGNSPLHF
TRBV6-1	TRBJ2-3	CASRDDRGRGTDTQYF
TRBV28	TRBJ1-4	CASSSYRGMGEKLFF
TRBV19	TRBJ2-1	CASSSHGGSSYNEQFF
TRBV6-1	TRBJ1-6	CASSPIVEGNSPLHF
TRBV28	TRBJ2-1	CASRGNNRDEQFF
TRBV18	TRBJ1-1	CASSPRDTFEAFF
TRBV27	TRBJ2-5	CASSSPTGTQYF
TRBV5-1	TRBJ2-1	CASSPVRNEQFF
TRBV5-4	TRBJ2-2	CASSLVQGGGGELFF
TRBV20-1	TRBJ1-1	CSARLTANTEAFF
TRBV7-2	TRBJ2-3	CASSPTGASTDTQYF
TRBV5-6	TRBJ2-3	CASSWGLAGARDTQYF
TRBV5-1	TRBJ2-3	CASSPSPFPTDTQYF
TRBV7-3	TRBJ1-1	CASSLTFGGMAFF
TRBV6-2/TRBV6-3	TRBJ2-1	CASSYSVAHYNEQFF
TRBV5-5	TRBJ2-7	CASSFRGRYEQYF
TRBV3-1	TRBJ1-2	CASSQFTGEGYTF
TRBV9	TRBJ2-1	CASSVSPTSGVSYNEQFF
TRBV6-2/TRBV6-3	TRBJ2-1	CASSPLRVRNNEQFF